This T cell receptor (beta chain) was sequenced for a study of blood T cell repertoires in COVID-19. Whole-study context: Samples representing acute and convalescent COVID-19 were sourced from the United States, Italy and Spain. T cells, B-cell-depleted T cells, or PBMCs provided the cDNA or gDNA that served as material.

In this sample, this clone is medium-sized. CDR1 SGHDT and CDR2 YYEEEE come from the germline V gene. This CDR3 spans 17 amino acids. Deletions cut 4 bases from V and 5 bases from J, with 21 bases between. In the authors' methods: For nucleated cells, counts were estimated from reference gene primer amplification. Data came from immunoSEQ multiplex PCR; TCRdb stores just in-frame clones and leaves some out. The V and J calls and clone size are taken from that table; D and trimming were inferred from the DNA. Altogether some 120,000 clones are present, 65% to 90% being singletons, with the ten largest covering 9.5% to 13%.

This chain connects TRBV5-6 to TRBJ2-2; possibly TRBD1 for D (6 bases). The sample was peripheral blood. The receptor was isolated from a human donor in a cohort sampled during active COVID-19. CDR3 in amino acids: CASSSVQGRGRTGELFF. In DNA, the CDR3 is TGTGCCAGCAGCAGCGTACAGGGAAGGGGTCGGACCGGGGAGCTGTTTTTT.